This passage covers 10 T cell receptor beta chains from one sample sequenced in a study of tumor-infiltrating lymphocytes in primary liver carcinoma. Priming with a constant-region primer yielded TCR beta cDNA from around 540 ng total RNA. Three nested multiplex PCR rounds, a slightly modified ARM-PCR method, built the TCR beta libraries. TRBV1-TRBV30 forward primers paired with a C-beta reverse primer were used in the first two PCR rounds, which ran approximately 10 cycles each. Each CDR3 protein is one row after TCRdb ran MiXCR on the multiplex PCR reads. The table shows 310,000 or so distinct CDR3 sequences, with about 61% occurring only once. In addition to blood RNA drawn from unsorted whole blood, germline DNA was extracted. The source material was peripheral blood. All receptors derive from a man aged 35 to 55 with primary liver carcinoma and hepatitis B virus infection.

The table lists this clonotype with many counts. The V gene is TRBV19, the J gene TRBJ1-5, with 8 bases fitting TRBD1. The CDR3 contains 17 residues. Germline V gene sequence: CDR1 LNHDA, CDR2 SQIVND (reference sequence). Unmatched junction bases numbered 14, after V lost 7 bases and J lost 3 bases. The CDR3: CASTSRGPSTYNQPQHF. The CDR3 DNA reads TGTGCCAGTACCTCCAGGGGGCCCTCCACTTACAATCAGCCCCAGCATTTT.

Concerning this clonotype: Lacking the conserved final phenylalanine or tryptophan, this CDR3 likely reflects a read error. V usage is TRBV11-2 and J usage is TRBJ2-2, with unresolved D. Per germline, CDR1 SGHAT and CDR2 FQNNGV. There are 14 residues in the CDR3. The V and J ends lost 2 bases and 7 bases respectively, with 11 bases between them. The CDR3 reads CASSLRTSGGELFY. In DNA form, the CDR3 reads TGTGCCAGCAGCTTACGCACGTCGGGCGGGGAGCTGTTTTAT.

The rearrangement joins TRBV5-8 to TRBJ2-5; 9 bases match TRBD2. Germline trimming cut 3 bases from V and 2 bases from J; bases unmatched to any gene: 8. The CDR3 has 16 amino acids. Germline V gene lookup returns CDR1 SGHTS and CDR2 YDEGEE. The CDR3 here is CASSSYSTSGQETQYF. In nucleotides, the CDR3 is TGTGCCAGCAGCTCCTACTCGACTAGCGGACAAGAGACCCAGTACTTC.

Concerning this clonotype: The germline gene is not matched at one end of the junction; a read error may be the cause. The chain couples TRBV4-2 to TRBJ2-7; 10 nucleotides match TRBD2. Germline CDR1 reads LGHNA; CDR2 reads YNFKEQ. CDR3 size: 15 residues. The CDR3 is CASSQLAGLPYEQYF. The CDR3, as DNA: TGCGCCAGCAGCCAACTAGCGGGACTACCCTACGAGCAGTACTTC.

As for this clonotype: Mismatch with germline at one junction end may stem from a read error. The chain uses TRBV11-2 and TRBJ2-3; 11 bases are shared with TRBD2. The CDR3 consists of 17 residues. Germline V CDR1 and CDR2: SGHAT, FQNNGV. CDR3 residues: CASSLGGLAGPTDMQYF. The CDR3 DNA sequence: TGTGCCAGCAGCTTGGGTGGACTAGCGGGCCCCACAGATATGCAGTATTTT.

This clonotype came up many times. The chain links TRBV6-1 to TRBJ2-1; D is perhaps TRBD1 (5 bases). Germline values: CDR1 MNHNS, CDR2 SASEGT. The ends were cut back, 6 bases at V and 4 bases at J, with 16 bases in the middle. There are 15 residues in the CDR3. CDR3 residues: CASRKGVTEYNEQFF. CDR3 sequence (DNA): TGTGCCAGCAGGAAAGGAGTGACAGAGTACAATGAGCAGTTCTTC.

In the case of this clonotype: A much bigger clone sits one base away, suggesting this may be a read error. The chain links TRBV12-3 or TRBV12-4 to TRBJ2-4, with a weak D call TRBD1 (6 bases). This CDR3 region has 17 residues. This chain's CDR3 is CASSLGGQWLAKNIQHF. CDR3 nucleotides: TGTGCCAGCAGTTTAGGGGGGCAATGGCTAGCCAAAAACATTCAGCACTTC.

The CDR3 coding sequence is TGTGCCATCATCGGAGACAGGGAGAACACTGAAGCTTTCTTT. Protein sequence: CAIIGDRENTEAFF. The chain employs TRBV10-3 and TRBJ1-1, with TRBD1 matching 7 bases. CDR3 size: 14 residues. Unmatched junction bases numbered 6, after V lost 7 bases and J lost 1 base. The germline V gene has CDR1 ENHRY and CDR2 SYGVKD.

Turning to this clonotype: The junction departs from the called germline gene at one end, perhaps through a read error. The V and J genes are TRBV5-4 and TRBJ2-7, with D possibly being TRBD1 or TRBD2 (5 bases each). The V gene's germline CDR1 is SGHNT and CDR2 YYREEE (reference sequence). There are 14 residues in the CDR3. Here the CDR3 reads CASSLGGYTYKQYF. The CDR3, as DNA: TGTGCCAGCAGCTTGGGGGGGTACACCTACAAGCAGTACTTC.

The J gene is TRBJ2-7, the V gene TRBV7-9; the match to TRBD2 covers 7 bases. Trimming took 1 base from V and 0 from J; bases not matched to a gene: 9. CDR1 is SEHNR, CDR2 FQNEAQ, per germline (reference sequence). This CDR3 contains 17 residues. CDR3 sequence (DNA): TGTGCCAGCAGCTTAGGTGGCCTAGCGGTTAGCTCCTACGAGCAGTACTTC. It encodes CASSLGGLAVSSYEQYF.